The 21 T cell receptor beta chains below all came from one sample that was sequenced in a study of T cell repertoires in cytomegalovirus infection. One entry per CDR3 protein results from TCRdb running MiXCR on the reads. The profile shows 600,000 to 800,000 distinct CDR3 sequences, about 24% of them singletons. The material sequenced was CD8+ T cells from PBMCs. These receptors all stem from a human donor in good health (CMV status not recorded). Some clones in this sample may be carry-over from other donors' samples.

The chain links TRBV20-1 to TRBJ2-5, with 11 bases identical to TRBD2. The ends lost 2 bases at V and 2 bases at J; junction bases unmatched: 7. The CDR3 sequence is 16 residues long. Germline V lookup: CDR1 DFQATT, CDR2 SNEGSKA (reference sequence). CDR3 sequence reads: CSARPPSGGLQETQYF. DNA for the CDR3: TGCAGTGCTAGACCCCCTAGCGGGGGGTTACAAGAGACCCAGTACTTC.

The table lists this clonotype with many counts. The rearrangement joins TRBV7-9 to TRBJ2-3; the D gene is possibly TRBD2 (6 bases). Germline CDR1 reads SEHNR; CDR2 reads FQNEAQ (reference sequence). The CDR3 spans 16 residues. V was cut by 7 bases and J by 2 bases, with 19 bases left in between. CDR3 DNA: TGTGCCAGCATTAAATCTTTTGGGGGGATCACAGATACGCAGTATTTT. Translation: CASIKSFGGITDTQYF.

At least ten counts were recorded for this clonotype. The chain joins TRBV7-9 to TRBJ2-5; D not resolved. The CDR3 spans 14 residues. Per germline, CDR1 SEHNR and CDR2 FQNEAQ (reference sequence). The germline V and J ends were trimmed by 7 bases and 0 bases, with 12 bases remaining between them. DNA for the CDR3: TGTGCCAGCAACACGGTCCCGTACCAAGAGACCCAGTACTTC. Encoded protein: CASNTVPYQETQYF.

With respect to this clonotype: Being one base from a much bigger clone, this may be a read error. The rearrangement uses TRBV28 and TRBJ2-7; D may be TRBD1 or TRBD2 (5 bases each). The germline V gene encodes CDR1 MDHEN and CDR2 SYDVKM. The ends were cut back, 5 bases at V and 2 bases at J, with 13 bases in the middle. The CDR3 has 14 amino acids. CDR3: CASSNRDATYEQYV. In DNA, the CDR3 is TGTGCCAGCAGTAACCGGGACGCCACCTACGAGCAGTACGTC.

This clonotype has just a few counts. The chain carries TRBV20-1 and TRBJ2-2; 7 positions match TRBD1. Looked up from germline, CDR1 is DFQATT and CDR2 is SNEGSKA (reference sequence). This CDR3 is built from 19 residues. The V and J ends lost 0 bases and 1 base, in that order; junction bases with no gene match: 14. CDR3 coding DNA: TGCAGTGCTAGAGATCATAGTACAGGGGCGGGTCGGAACACCGGGGAGCTGTTTTTT. Protein: CSARDHSTGAGRNTGELFF.

Only a few counts were recorded for this clonotype. The genes are TRBV4-3 and TRBJ2-1; 10 bases align to TRBD2. Per the germline V gene, CDR1 is LGHNA and CDR2 is YSLEER. The CDR3 runs 17 residues. The ends lost 1 base at V and 1 base at J; junction bases unmatched: 4. The CDR3 is CASSQVFSGGSYNEQFF. Written as DNA, the CDR3 is TGCGCCAGCAGCCAAGTATTTAGCGGGGGGTCCTACAATGAGCAGTTCTTC.

This clonotype was found many times. The V gene is TRBV7-8, the J gene TRBJ2-7; TRBD1 might be the D (5 bases). This CDR3 is built from 16 residues. With 1 base removed from V and 1 base from J, the gap between germline ends came to 14 bases. The germline V gene encodes CDR1 SGHVS and CDR2 FQNEAQ. DNA of the CDR3: TGTGCCAGCAGCTTAGTAGAAGAGACAGCATCCTACGAGCAGTACTTC. Protein product: CASSLVEETASYEQYF.

To note about this clonotype: A much larger clonotype is one base distant, so this may be a read error. This rearrangement joins TRBV6-8 to TRBJ2-1; D is possibly TRBD2 (5 bases). CDR3 length: 12 residues. Germline V gene sequence: CDR1 MNHGY, CDR2 SAAAGT. The CDR3 here is CASKGLGYAQSF. CDR3 bases: TGTGCCAGCAAAGGACTGGGGTACGCGCAGTCCTTC.

The chain couples TRBV20-1 to TRBJ2-3, with 10 bases lining up with TRBD2. The junction had 7 bases not matched to a gene; V was cut back by 0 bases and J by 7 bases. The V gene's germline CDR1 is DFQATT and CDR2 SNEGSKA (reference sequence). CDR3 length: 15 amino acids. CDR3 sequence reads: CSARDWLAGENTQYF. DNA of the CDR3: TGCAGTGCTAGAGATTGGCTAGCGGGGGAGAATACGCAGTATTTT.

The gene calls are TRBV9 and TRBJ2-3; 8 nucleotides align to TRBD2. V dropped 3 bases and J dropped 4; count of bases not matched to a gene: 4. Germline CDR1 is SGDLS and CDR2 is YYNGEE. The CDR3 length is 14 residues. The CDR3 DNA follows: TGTGCCAGCAGCGGTAGCGGGGCTGCAGATACGCAGTATTTT. Translation: CASSGSGAADTQYF.

This clonotype showed up just a few times. The chain combines TRBV10-3 with TRBJ1-1; possible D gene TRBD1, 5 bases. Germline lookup yields CDR1 ENHRY and CDR2 SYGVKD. Trimming removed 7 bases at V and 1 base at J, with 19 bases between. The CDR3 contains 16 residues. The CDR3 DNA reads as TGTGCCATCATGGCGGGGAGGGTCGGACAGAACACTGAAGCTTTCTTT. This sequence encodes CAIMAGRVGQNTEAFF.

The J gene is TRBJ2-1, the V gene TRBV6-5; D tentatively reads TRBD1 or TRBD2 (5 bases each). CDR3 length equals 13 residues. In germline, CDR1 is MNHEY, CDR2 SVGAGI. V dropped 8 bases and J dropped 9 bases, with 17 bases sitting between them. The CDR3 sequence is CASSFGAVLEQFF. CDR3 in DNA: TGTGCCAGCTCATTCGGGGCAGTACTTGAGCAGTTCTTC.

This clonotype was found a few times. The chain links TRBV15 to TRBJ2-3; D gene uncertain. CDR1 LNHNV and CDR2 YYDKDF come from the germline V gene (reference sequence). V lost 2 bases, J lost 3 bases, and 15 bases lay in between. The CDR3 has 16 amino acids. CDR3 sequence: CATSRQGPNQTDTQYF. The CDR3, as DNA: TGTGCCACCAGCAGACAAGGACCCAATCAAACAGATACGCAGTATTTT.

The CDR3, as DNA: TGTGCCAGCACCCACACCGGGACAGGCGCTGAAGCTTTCTTT. Translated, it gives CASTHTGTGAEAFF. The chain has TRBV6-2 or TRBV6-3 and TRBJ1-1, with 8 nucleotides matching TRBD1. Trimming took 7 bases from V and 6 from J; bases not matched to a gene: 10. Germline CDR1 MNHEY, CDR2 SVGEGT. This CDR3 is 14 amino acids long.

A few counts support this clonotype. The V and J genes are TRBV29-1 and TRBJ2-1, with 15 positions matching TRBD2. The CDR3 loop spans 18 amino acids. Germline lookup yields CDR1 SQVTM and CDR2 ANQGSEA. V was pared by 5 bases and J by 0 bases, with 8 bases of the junction left unmatched. The CDR3 loop is CSVRGLAGGRSSYNEQFF. The CDR3 DNA follows: TGCAGCGTTAGGGGACTAGCGGGGGGCCGGAGCTCCTACAATGAGCAGTTCTTC.

V usage is TRBV6-5 and J usage is TRBJ2-1; D uncertain. V shed 0 bases and J shed 11 bases, with 5 bases lying between them. The CDR3 runs to 11 residues. Looked up from germline, CDR1 is MNHEY and CDR2 is SVGAGI. In DNA form, the CDR3 reads TGTGCCAGCAGTTACTCGAGACAGCAGTTCTTC. As protein: CASSYSRQQFF.

This chain connects TRBV27 to TRBJ2-1; 12 bases are shared with TRBD1. Germline assignment: CDR1 MNHEY and CDR2 SMNVEV (reference sequence). The V and J ends lost 6 bases and 8 bases, in that order; junction bases with no gene match: 5. This CDR3 is built from 14 residues. The CDR3 nucleotides are TGTGCCAGCAGCCCCGGGACAGGGGGCTATGAGCAGTTCTTC. Translation gives CASSPGTGGYEQFF.

This clonotype was detected only once. The rearrangement joins TRBV23-1 to TRBJ1-2; a weak D match, TRBD1 (5 bases). TRBV23-1 is an ORF for which the function is uncertain. Trimming shortened V by 2 bases and J by 2 bases, and 21 bases separated the two germline ends. The CDR3 is made up of 18 amino acids. The CDR3 bases are TGCGCCAGCAGTCAACCGGGCCCCCAGGGCAAACTGAACTATGGCTACACCTTC. This encodes CASSQPGPQGKLNYGYTF.

Of note for this clonotype: A much larger clonotype is one base distant, so this may be a read error. The chain joins TRBV7-8 to TRBJ2-7; tentatively, D is TRBD1 (5 bases). Trimming left V 2 bases short and J 2 bases short, with 13 bases between. The CDR3 runs to 15 residues. Germline V CDR1 and CDR2: SGHVS, FQNEAQ. The CDR3 spells CASSLISDTTYEQYV. DNA for the CDR3: TGTGCCAGCAGCTTAATTTCGGACACAACCTACGAGCAGTACGTC.

The chain links TRBV6-2 or TRBV6-3 to TRBJ1-1; the D gene is possibly TRBD1 (6 bases). The CDR3 runs 15 residues. The germline V and J ends were trimmed by 2 bases and 1 base, with 11 bases remaining between them. CDR1 and CDR2 (germline): MNHEY, SVGEGT. The CDR3 nucleotides are TGTGCCAGCAGTTACACAGGGATGTGGAACACTGAAGCTTTCTTT. It codes for CASSYTGMWNTEAFF.

This clonotype was counted many times. V is TRBV7-6 and J is TRBJ2-3; TRBD2 matches 7 bases. The CDR3 is made up of 15 amino acids. Unmatched junction bases numbered 10, after V lost 6 bases and J lost 4 bases. The germline CDR1 and CDR2 sequences are SGHVS and FNYEAQ. The CDR3 loop reads CASRQLAKGADTQYF. The CDR3, as DNA: TGTGCCAGCAGACAACTAGCGAAGGGAGCAGATACGCAGTATTTT. Full variable domain (outside the CDR3, taken from reference TRBV7-6 and TRBJ2-3): GAGVSQSPRYKVTKRGQDVALRCDPISGHVSLYWYRQALGQGPEFLTYFNYEAQQDKSGLPNDRFSAERPEGSISTLTIQRTEQRDSAMYRCASRQLAKGADTQYFGPGTRLTVL.